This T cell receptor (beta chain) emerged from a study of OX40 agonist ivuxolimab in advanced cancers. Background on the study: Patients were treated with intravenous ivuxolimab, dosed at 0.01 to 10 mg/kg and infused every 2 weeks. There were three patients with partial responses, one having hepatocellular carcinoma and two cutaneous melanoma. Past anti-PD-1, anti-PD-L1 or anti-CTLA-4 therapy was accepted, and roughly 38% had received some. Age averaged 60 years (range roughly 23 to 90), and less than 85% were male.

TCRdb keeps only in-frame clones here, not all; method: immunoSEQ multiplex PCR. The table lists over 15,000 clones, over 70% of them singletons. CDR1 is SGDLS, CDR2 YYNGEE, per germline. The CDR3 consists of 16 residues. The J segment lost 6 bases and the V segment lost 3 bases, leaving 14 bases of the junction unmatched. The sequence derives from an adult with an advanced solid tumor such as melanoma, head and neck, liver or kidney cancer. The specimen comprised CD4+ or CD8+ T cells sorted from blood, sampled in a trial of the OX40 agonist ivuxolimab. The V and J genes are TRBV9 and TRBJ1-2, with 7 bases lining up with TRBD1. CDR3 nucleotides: TGTGCCAGCAGCGATGGACAATGGACAGGACCCGATGGCTACACCTTC. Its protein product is CASSDGQWTGPDGYTF.